The 3 T cell receptor beta chains reported below all come from one sample, sequenced in a study of cytomegalovirus exposure and HLA in healthy donors. PCR amplification relied on 60 Vbeta primers (plus 13 Jbeta primers). The method was immunoSEQ multiplex PCR; TCRdb's version includes in-frame clones alone and lacks a portion of them. Among roughly 100,000 clones listed, around 63% were seen once. Sequenced material: PBMCs. The receptors shown here come from a man aged 25 to 40 in good health and CMV-seronegative.

This clone turned up a few times. The chain uses TRBV11-2 and TRBJ1-4; D unclear. Germline V gives CDR1 SGHAT, CDR2 FQNNGV. The CDR3 runs to 13 residues. Trimming took 2 bases from V and 4 from J, leaving 5 bases between them. The CDR3 region has the DNA TGTGCCAGCAGCTTATGGCTTAATGAAAAACTGTTTTTT. It codes for CASSLWLNEKLFF.

This clone showed up just once. The chain links TRBV14 to TRBJ2-5; the match to TRBD1 covers 9 bases. CDR3 length: 14 residues. V lost 4 bases, J lost 7 bases, and 7 bases stayed unmatched. Germline lookup yields CDR1 SGHDN and CDR2 FVKESK. DNA for the CDR3: TGTGCCAGCAGCCCCCCGGACAGGGGAGGGACCCAGTACTTC. The encoded protein is CASSPPDRGGTQYF.

The J gene is TRBJ2-1, the V gene TRBV6-6, with TRBD2 identical over 7 bases. The germline gives CDR1 MNHNY, CDR2 SVGAGI (reference sequence). This CDR3 region has 15 residues. Trimming removed 6 bases from V and 3 bases from J; junction bases left unmatched: 8. CDR3 DNA sequence: TGTGCCAGCAGCCCTCATACGGGGGGCTACAATGAGCAGTTCTTC. Encoded protein: CASSPHTGGYNEQFF.